This T cell receptor (beta chain) was observed in a study of CD8+ T cells in alopecia areata. The treatment is: oral pan-JAK inhibitor, 5-10 mg twice daily. CDR1 is MNHEY, CDR2 SMNVEV, per germline (reference sequence). This CDR3 has 14 amino acids. Trimming cost V 5 bases and J 0 bases, with 10 bases left between them. General observations from the study: The study found that many expanded lesional clones persisted in scalp and blood during tofacitinib.

Extracted RNA was reverse transcribed, and the resulting cDNA served as sequencing template. Profiling relied on immunoSEQ multiplex PCR, and the TCRdb table lists in-frame clones only, not all of them. This repertoire shows some 220,000 clones, more than 45% found once; its top ten account for roughly 1.4%. Comments on this clone: As yet, its antigen is unknown.

Sequenced here: CD4+ T cells sorted from blood, sampled at week 4, from a patient treated with tofacitinib. The chain carries TRBV27 and TRBJ1-2; D remains unclear. The TCR sequence derives from a human donor with alopecia areata. CDR3 protein: CASSPLQANYGYTF. Written as DNA, the CDR3 is TGTGCCAGCAGTCCCCTTCAGGCTAACTATGGCTACACCTTC.